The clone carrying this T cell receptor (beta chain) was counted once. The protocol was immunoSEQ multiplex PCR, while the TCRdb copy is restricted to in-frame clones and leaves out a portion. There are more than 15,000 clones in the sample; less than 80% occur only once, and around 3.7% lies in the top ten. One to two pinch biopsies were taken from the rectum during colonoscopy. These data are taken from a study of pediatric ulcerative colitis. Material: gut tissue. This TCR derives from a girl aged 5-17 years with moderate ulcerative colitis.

The CDR3, as DNA: TGCGCCAGCAGCTCATGGACCCGCGGCTCGGGCAATGAGCAGTTCTTC. Amino acids: CASSSWTRGSGNEQFF. The V call is TRBV5-1, the J call TRBJ2-1; D is unresolved. Between the trimmed V and J ends, which lost 3 bases and 6 bases, there was a span of 19 bases. The CDR3 is made up of 16 amino acids. Per germline, CDR1 SGHRS and CDR2 YFSETQ.